The present T cell receptor (beta chain) was sequenced within a study of blood T cell repertoires in COVID-19. At the level of the study: The origin of the acute and convalescent COVID-19 samples was the United States, Italy and Spain.

Per the original methods: Reference gene primer amplification yielded estimated nucleated cell counts. Clones were sequenced by immunoSEQ multiplex PCR, and TCRdb holds only the in-frame ones, with some missing. For V, J and clone size, that table is used; D and trimming come from the DNA. The top ten hold around 9.6% of the sample, which has about 76,000 clones, roughly 85% seen once. This CDR3 region has 12 residues. Between the trimmed V and J ends, which lost 3 bases and 10 bases, there was a span of 9 bases. From germline, CDR1 is KGHDR and CDR2 SFDVKD. The rearrangement links TRBV24-1 to TRBJ2-1; D is ambiguous. Material: peripheral blood. The origin of this receptor is a middle-aged man with COVID-19, enrolled during active disease. The CDR3 sequence is CATSDPYREQFF. The CDR3 coding sequence is TGTGCCACCAGTGATCCATATAGAGAGCAGTTCTTC.